This record looks at one T cell receptor (beta chain) sequence and its context. Its antigen is not identified. CDR3 length: 15 amino acids. From germline, CDR1 is MGHDK and CDR2 SYGVNS. The V and J ends lost 1 base and 7 bases, in that order; junction bases with no gene match: 4. The sample is drawn from a study of neurological immune-mediated disorders. Background on the study: There were around 34 multiple sclerosis patients. Of these, 31 had relapsing-remitting MS and 3 had secondary progressive MS. Study conclusions and caveats: Neither clinical nor MRI features were found to be associated with the multiple sclerosis repertoire cluster.

MiXCR, run by TCRdb on the 5' RACE reads, gives a single entry per CDR3 protein. The sample yields 45,000 to 60,000 distinct CDR3 sequences, around 3.9% seen once. This TCR was recovered from a man aged 25 to 40 with multiple sclerosis. The specimen sequenced was PBMCs. The V and J genes are TRBV25-1 and TRBJ1-5, with TRBD1 matching 10 bases. The CDR3 here is CASSEFGDRGQPQHF. The CDR3 DNA sequence: TGTGCCAGCAGTGAATTTGGGGACAGGGGACAGCCCCAGCATTTT. Variable domain in full (rest from reference TRBV25-1 and TRBJ1-5): EADIYQTPRYLVIGTGKKITLECSQTMGHDKMYWYQQDPGMELHLIHYSYGVNSTEKGDLSSESTVSRIRTEHFPLTLESARPSHTSQYLCASSEFGDRGQPQHFGDGTRLSIL.